The 32 T cell receptor beta chains below were found in one sample sequenced in a study of neurological immune-mediated disorders. TCRdb analysed the 5' RACE reads with MiXCR anew, one entry per CDR3 protein. The data contain 35,000 to 45,000 distinct CDR3 sequences, more than 3% of them singletons. Time point noted: longitudinal time-point 1 (baseline). Sequences were obtained from PBMCs. The receptors were gathered from a woman in her fifties or sixties with multiple sclerosis.

This clonotype was seen at least ten times. The chain is built from TRBV7-9 and TRBJ2-7; 9 bases are a match to TRBD2. With 5 bases clipped from V and 1 base from J, the junction kept 3 bases outside the gene matches. Germline-derived CDR1 and CDR2 are SEHNR and FQNEAQ (reference sequence). The CDR3 contains 14 residues. CDR3 residues: CASSTGLASYEQYF. The CDR3 nucleotides read TGTGCCAGCAGCACGGGACTAGCTTCCTACGAGCAGTACTTC.

This clonotype was counted many times. This chain uses TRBV12-3 or TRBV12-4 with TRBJ2-7; 13 nucleotides match TRBD2. This CDR3 has 15 amino acids. With 8 bases clipped from V and 4 bases from J, the junction kept 8 bases outside the gene matches. The CDR3 here is CASQTSGGTIYEQYF. In DNA form, the CDR3 reads TGTGCCAGCCAGACTAGCGGGGGGACCATATACGAGCAGTACTTC.

This clonotype was seen a single time. This sequence joins TRBV20-1 and TRBJ2-5; D gene ambiguous. The germline CDR1 and CDR2 sequences are DFQATT and SNEGSKA (reference sequence). This CDR3 region has 13 residues. Trimming left V 3 bases short and J 5 bases short, with 13 bases between. The CDR3 sequence is CSASGQYGETQYF. CDR3 DNA: TGCAGTGCTAGTGGGCAGTATGGGGAGACCCAGTACTTC.

This clonotype was recorded many times. The chain couples TRBV7-8 to TRBJ1-5, with D possibly being TRBD1 (6 bases). Trimming stripped 3 bases from V and 7 bases from J, with 10 bases between. Germline CDR1 reads SGHVS; CDR2 reads FQNEAQ. CDR3 length equals 13 residues. The CDR3 region has the DNA TGTGCCAGCAGCTTGGGGGCCTACCAGCCCCAGCATTTT. Amino acid sequence: CASSLGAYQPQHF.

This clonotype was seen at least ten times. CDR3 residues: CASSLTISGDPYNEQFF. CDR3 in DNA: TGCGCCAGCAGCCTAACGATAAGCGGGGATCCCTACAATGAGCAGTTCTTC. V is TRBV5-1 and J is TRBJ2-1; 7 nucleotides line up with TRBD2. The V and J ends lost 4 bases and 2 bases, in that order; junction bases with no gene match: 12. Germline-derived CDR1 and CDR2 are SGHRS and YFSETQ. This CDR3 has 17 residues.

The rearrangement uses TRBV11-2 and TRBJ2-1; the match to TRBD2 covers 16 bases. The ends lost 4 bases at V and 1 base at J; junction bases unmatched: 4. This CDR3 is built from 18 residues. CDR1 is SGHAT, CDR2 FQNNGV, per germline. In DNA form, the CDR3 reads TGTGCCAGCAGCTGGGGACTAGCGGGGGGGCCTTCCTACAATGAGCAGTTCTTC. Amino acids: CASSWGLAGGPSYNEQFF.

The sample holds many counts of this clonotype. CDR3 region: CAIGGTGSSYEQYF. The CDR3 nucleotides read TGTGCCATCGGAGGGACAGGCAGCTCCTACGAGCAGTACTTC. The gene calls are TRBV10-3 and TRBJ2-7; TRBD1 matches at 8 bases. The germline gives CDR1 ENHRY, CDR2 SYGVKD. V lost 8 bases, J lost 0 bases, and 6 bases stayed unmatched. The CDR3 is 14 amino acids.

This clonotype came up many times. The V gene is TRBV6-5, the J gene TRBJ2-7; a possible D gene is TRBD2 (6 bases). V lost 5 bases and J lost 6, with 23 bases in between. Per the germline V gene, CDR1 is MNHEY and CDR2 is SVGAGI. The CDR3 extends over 16 amino acids. The CDR3: CASSTALTSRSSEQYF. In nucleotides, the CDR3 is TGTGCCAGCAGTACCGCCCTGACTAGTCGTTCCAGCGAGCAGTACTTC.

This clonotype was seen repeatedly, ten times or more. The CDR3 sequence: CASSHDRTSGGSGTDTQYF. CDR3 nucleotide sequence: TGCGCCAGCAGCCACGACCGGACTAGCGGGGGGTCCGGCACAGATACGCAGTATTTT. J is TRBJ2-3 and V is TRBV5-1; 14 nucleotides line up with TRBD2. The V gene end was trimmed by 4 bases and the J gene end by 1 base; junction bases not matched to a gene: 11. Germline V gene lookup returns CDR1 SGHRS and CDR2 YFSETQ. There are 19 residues in the CDR3.

This clonotype was recorded at least ten times. The chain employs TRBV7-2 and TRBJ2-1, with D possibly being TRBD1 (5 bases). With 8 bases removed from V and 4 bases from J, the gap between germline ends came to 9 bases. This CDR3 comprises 12 residues. CDR1 SGHTA and CDR2 FQGNSA come from the germline V gene. CDR3: CASRRAYNEQFF. The CDR3 region has the DNA TGTGCCAGCCGCAGGGCTTACAATGAGCAGTTCTTC. Variable domain in full (rest from reference TRBV7-2 and TRBJ2-1): GAGVSQSPSNKVTEKGKDVELRCDPISGHTALYWYRQSLGQGLEFLIYFQGNSAPDKSGLPSDRFSAERTGGSVSTLTIQRTQQEDSAVYLCASRRAYNEQFFGPGTRLTVL.

This clonotype showed up many times. The chain employs TRBV20-1 and TRBJ2-7; 8 bases align to TRBD1. V trimming: 2 bases; J trimming: 0 bases; junction bases outside the gene matches: 9. Per germline, CDR1 DFQATT and CDR2 SNEGSKA (reference sequence). The CDR3 is made up of 16 amino acids. Here the CDR3 DNA reads TGCAGTGCTAGATCTCTTGACAGGGGACACTCCTACGAGCAGTACTTC. Translating gives CSARSLDRGHSYEQYF.

In its sample, this clonotype was seen many times. The chain is built from TRBV5-1 and TRBJ1-1; D perhaps matches TRBD1 (6 bases). The CDR3 extends over 17 amino acids. V was clipped by 0 bases and J by 0 bases, with 15 bases between them. From germline, CDR1 is SGHRS and CDR2 YFSETQ. DNA for the CDR3: TGCGCCAGCAGCTTGGTGGGGCAGGGGAGGATGAACACTGAAGCTTTCTTT. Protein product: CASSLVGQGRMNTEAFF.

This clonotype appeared many times. This sequence joins TRBV12-3 or TRBV12-4 and TRBJ2-5, with TRBD2 matching 9 bases. The CDR3 spans 16 residues. The V and J ends lost 5 bases and 1 base, in that order; junction bases with no gene match: 8. In nucleotides, the CDR3 is TGTGCCAGCAGTCCGTCTAGCGGGGCGGCCCAAGAGACCCAGTACTTC. This encodes CASSPSSGAAQETQYF.

There are many counts of this clonotype. The chain is built from TRBV18 and TRBJ1-1; D is perhaps TRBD1 (6 bases). The CDR3 sequence is 14 residues long. V lost 2 bases and J lost 3, with 10 bases in between. Per the germline V gene, CDR1 is KGHSH and CDR2 is LQKENI. CDR3 residues: CASSPGQLHTEAFF. The CDR3 nucleotides read TGTGCCAGCTCACCAGGACAGTTACACACTGAAGCTTTCTTT.

Ten or more counts support this clonotype. The CDR3 region is CASSLPGTQYF. Written as DNA, the CDR3 is TGCGCCAGCAGCTTGCCCGGTACGCAGTATTTT. The rearrangement uses TRBV5-1 and TRBJ2-3; D unresolved. The germline gives CDR1 SGHRS, CDR2 YFSETQ. The length of the CDR3 is 11 residues. The V end was cut by 1 base, the J end by 8 bases, with 5 bases between.

This clonotype occurred many times. The rearrangement joins TRBV20-1 to TRBJ2-1; TRBD2 matches 10 bases. The CDR3 extends over 16 amino acids. Germline trimming cut 6 bases from V and 9 bases from J; bases unmatched to any gene: 17. The germline CDR1 and CDR2 sequences are DFQATT and SNEGSKA (reference sequence). CDR3 DNA: TGCAGTGCCCCGTGGCAGCGGGGGGGCCGGGTTGGTGAGCAGTTCTTC. As protein: CSAPWQRGGRVGEQFF.

This clonotype appeared many times. The V and J genes are TRBV20-1 and TRBJ2-1, with D hard to call. Trimming took off 6 bases at V and 8 bases at J, with 8 bases between the two ends. Germline V CDR1 and CDR2: DFQATT, SNEGSKA (reference sequence). The CDR3 is 10 residues long. CDR3 in amino acids: CSAAWDEQFF. The CDR3 DNA reads TGCAGTGCAGCGTGGGATGAGCAGTTCTTC.

There are many counts of this clonotype. CDR3 protein: CASSKFGTGETHYGYTF. CDR3 nucleotide sequence: TGTGCCAGCAGTAAATTCGGGACAGGTGAAACACACTATGGCTACACCTTC. The chain couples TRBV2 to TRBJ1-2, with TRBD1 identical over 8 bases. The CDR3 loop spans 17 amino acids. Unmatched junction bases numbered 14, after V lost 5 bases and J lost 3 bases. Germline lookup yields CDR1 SNHLY and CDR2 FYNNEI. Based on the CDR3 plus reference TRBV2 and TRBJ1-2, the full variable domain is EPEVTQTPSHQVTQMGQEVILRCVPISNHLYFYWYRQILGQKVEFLVSFYNNEISEKSEIFDDQFSVERPDGSNFTLKIRSTKLEDSAMYFCASSKFGTGETHYGYTFGSGTRLTVV.

This clonotype occurred many times. The CDR3 DNA follows: TGCGCCAGCAGCCGCACGACAGGGGGCGTCGCAGATACGCAGTATTTT. Its protein product is CASSRTTGGVADTQYF. The chain recombines TRBV5-1 with TRBJ2-3; the match to TRBD1 covers 10 bases. With V trimmed by 4 bases and J by 4 bases, 9 bases remained unmatched. Per the germline V gene, CDR1 is SGHRS and CDR2 is YFSETQ. The length of the CDR3 is 16 residues.

This clonotype has more than one count but fewer than ten. The CDR3 DNA sequence: TGTGCCAGCTCACCTGCGGGGTTCAATGAGCAGTTCTTC. The encoded protein is CASSPAGFNEQFF. The chain is built from TRBV18 and TRBJ2-1, with a tentative D call TRBD2 (6 bases). The CDR3 consists of 13 residues. Trimming stripped 3 bases from V and 6 bases from J, with 9 bases between. Germline lookup yields CDR1 KGHSH and CDR2 LQKENI.

This clonotype was observed at least ten times. This sequence joins TRBV6-5 and TRBJ1-6, with D uncertain. CDR3 length equals 12 residues. Trimming stripped 6 bases from V and 7 bases from J, with 7 bases between. CDR1 and CDR2 from the germline V gene are MNHEY and SVGAGI. The CDR3 region is CASRDLNSPLHF. For the CDR3, the DNA is TGTGCCAGCAGGGACCTGAATTCACCCCTCCACTTT.

This clonotype appeared many times. This chain uses TRBV18 with TRBJ1-1; 7 nucleotides match TRBD1. The junction had 5 bases not matched to a gene; V was cut back by 4 bases and J by 6 bases. The CDR3 is 13 amino acids. CDR1 and CDR2 from the germline V gene are KGHSH and LQKENI. The CDR3 DNA is TGTGCCAGCTCACTCGACCAGGGGGCTGAAGCTTTCTTT. Its protein product is CASSLDQGAEAFF.

This clonotype was detected ten times or more. The rearrangement links TRBV20-1 to TRBJ1-5; the D gene is possibly TRBD1 (5 bases). Germline V gives CDR1 DFQATT, CDR2 SNEGSKA (reference sequence). Trimming shortened V by 0 bases and J by 1 base, and 13 bases separated the two germline ends. This CDR3 region has 16 residues. The CDR3 here is CSARDPLGASNQPQHF. The DNA for the CDR3 is TGCAGTGCTAGAGATCCCCTAGGGGCCAGCAATCAGCCCCAGCATTTT.

This clonotype was recorded many times. The CDR3 region is CASRRTDTQYF. CDR3 bases: TGTGCCAGTAGACGCACAGATACGCAGTATTTT. The chain is built from TRBV19 and TRBJ2-3; no definite D call. Germline CDR1 and CDR2: LNHDA and SQIVND (reference sequence). With 6 bases removed from V and 1 base from J, the gap between germline ends came to 2 bases. The CDR3 is 11 residues long.

This clonotype was seen repeatedly, ten times or more. The chain uses TRBV20-1 and TRBJ2-1; 9 nucleotides match TRBD1. CDR3 size: 14 residues. Trimming took 5 bases from V and 10 from J; bases not matched to a gene: 12. CDR1 DFQATT and CDR2 SNEGSKA come from the germline V gene (reference sequence). DNA of the CDR3: TGCAGTGCTTTTCCGGGACAGGGAGGCCGCGAGCAGTTCTTC. Protein sequence: CSAFPGQGGREQFF.

The table lists this clonotype with many counts. DNA of the CDR3: TGTGCCACCAGCAGAGATCCGGCAGGGAAGAATTCACCCCTCCACTTT. Translated: CATSRDPAGKNSPLHF. J is TRBJ1-6 and V is TRBV15, with D perhaps TRBD1 (5 bases). Germline values: CDR1 LNHNV, CDR2 YYDKDF (reference sequence). This CDR3 region has 16 residues. The V end lost 0 bases, the J end lost 7 bases, and 13 bases lay between the germline ends.

This clonotype was observed many times. The V and J genes are TRBV4-2 and TRBJ2-1; TRBD2 matches 7 bases. Trimming removed 0 bases from V and 2 bases from J; junction bases left unmatched: 4. The CDR3 covers 16 residues. Germline CDR1 LGHNA, CDR2 YNFKEQ. The CDR3 sequence: CASSQDGAGPYNEQFF. Here the CDR3 DNA reads TGTGCCAGCAGCCAAGATGGAGCGGGGCCCTACAATGAGCAGTTCTTC.

Ten or more counts support this clonotype. V and J are TRBV10-3 and TRBJ2-7; 10 nucleotides agree with TRBD2. Unmatched junction bases numbered 5, after V lost 9 bases and J lost 3 bases. The CDR3 length is 13 residues. CDR1 is ENHRY, CDR2 SYGVKD, per germline. The CDR3 loop is CAMGTSVDYEQYF. Written as DNA, the CDR3 is TGTGCCATGGGGACTAGCGTAGACTACGAGCAGTACTTC.

This clonotype was seen many times. This chain joins TRBV20-1 and TRBJ2-1; 12 bases line up with TRBD1. Germline CDR1 DFQATT, CDR2 SNEGSKA (reference sequence). V shed 1 base, J shed 6 bases, and the junction held 4 bases outside the gene matches. The CDR3 sequence is 15 residues long. DNA of the CDR3: TGCAGTGCTAGAGGGGACAGGGGGCTTTCCAATGAGCAGTTCTTC. Protein: CSARGDRGLSNEQFF.

This clonotype was counted ten times or more. The rearrangement links TRBV20-1 to TRBJ1-5; maybe TRBD1 (5 bases). This CDR3 region has 14 residues. CDR1 DFQATT and CDR2 SNEGSKA come from the germline V gene (reference sequence). V was shortened by 3 bases and J by 0 bases, with 9 bases between the two germline ends. CDR3 nucleotide sequence: TGCAGTGCTAGTAGACAGAATAGCAATCAGCCCCAGCATTTT. It encodes CSASRQNSNQPQHF.

Ten or more counts support this clonotype. This chain connects TRBV18 to TRBJ1-4; D call uncertain. Between the trimmed V and J ends, which lost 3 bases and 6 bases, there was a span of 8 bases. Germline CDR1 KGHSH, CDR2 LQKENI. The CDR3 covers 13 residues. CDR3 DNA: TGTGCCAGCTCACCTCGGTCGGATGAAAAACTGTTTTTT. Translated, it gives CASSPRSDEKLFF.

The chain employs TRBV7-8 and TRBJ2-7; D gene ambiguous. This CDR3 comprises 13 residues. The V gene's germline CDR1 is SGHVS and CDR2 FQNEAQ. Trimming removed 1 base at V and 3 bases at J, with 7 bases between. CDR3 amino acids: CASSLGLNYEQYF. The CDR3 coding sequence is TGTGCCAGCAGCTTAGGGCTCAACTACGAGCAGTACTTC.